Presented here are 20 T cell receptor beta chains from one specimen sequenced in a study of T cell changes during pregnancy in multiple sclerosis (dated by TCRdb to about 2019). Libraries were prepared through the immunoSEQ multiplex PCR assay. Not all clones reach the TCRdb copy of this immuneACCESS table, which keeps in-frame sequences only. Checked studies attribute under half of the gap to unresolved V genes and leave the rest unexplained. For this sample the table gives 25,000 to 30,000 clones, of which approximately 87% were detected only once. The ten largest clones take up around 7.9% of the sample. Source: CD8+ T cells from peripheral blood mononuclear cells, taken after pregnancy. The receptors originated from a female donor with multiple sclerosis, enrolled in a pregnancy study.

The gene calls are TRBV28 and TRBJ1-2; 7 bases fit TRBD1. The V gene end was trimmed by 2 bases and the J gene end by 1 base; junction bases not matched to a gene: 1. This CDR3 region has 14 residues. CDR1 is MDHEN, CDR2 SYDVKM, per germline. The CDR3 DNA is TGTGCCAGCAGTTTACAGGGGGTTAACTATGGCTACACCTTC. Protein product: CASSLQGVNYGYTF.

The rearrangement links TRBV11-1 to TRBJ2-2, with 8 bases that match TRBD1. This CDR3 is built from 16 residues. V was clipped by 5 bases and J by 1 base; unmatched bases: 6. Germline CDR1 SGHAT, CDR2 FQDESV (reference sequence). This CDR3 is CASSRPGTGNTGELFF. Written as DNA, the CDR3 is TGTGCCAGCAGCCGTCCCGGGACAGGGAACACCGGGGAGCTGTTTTTT.

The genes are TRBV18 and TRBJ1-1; TRBD1 is a possible D gene (5 bases). CDR3 length: 15 residues. V lost 1 base and J 0 bases, leaving 9 bases between the germline ends. Germline loops: CDR1 KGHSH, CDR2 LQKENI. CDR3 sequence: CASSPLAGLNTEAFF. The DNA of the CDR3 is TGTGCCAGCTCACCACTGGCAGGGTTGAACACTGAAGCTTTCTTT.

The chain joins TRBV5-6 to TRBJ1-1; 10 bases line up with TRBD1. Germline CDR1 SGHDT, CDR2 YYEEEE. The J segment lost 1 base and the V segment lost 2 bases, leaving 5 bases of the junction unmatched. The CDR3 contains 16 residues. The CDR3 sequence: CASSLGTGVGNTEAFF. Here the CDR3 DNA reads TGTGCCAGCAGCTTAGGGACAGGGGTGGGGAACACTGAAGCTTTCTTT.

The rearrangement uses TRBV6-5 and TRBJ2-3; D is unclear. This CDR3 spans 14 amino acids. The V and J ends lost 7 bases and 2 bases respectively, with 13 bases between them. The germline CDR1 and CDR2 sequences are MNHEY and SVGAGI. In DNA, the CDR3 is TGTGCCAGCATCATACAGCAGGACACAGATACGCAGTATTTT. It codes for CASIIQQDTDTQYF.

The chain is built from TRBV6-5 and TRBJ1-2; no firm D call. Trimming stripped 0 bases from V and 4 bases from J, with 9 bases between. The CDR3 runs 14 residues. Per the germline V gene, CDR1 is MNHEY and CDR2 is SVGAGI. The CDR3 reads CASSYSEGGYGYTF. DNA of the CDR3: TGTGCCAGCAGTTACTCAGAGGGAGGCTATGGCTACACCTTC.

This clone was recorded only once. J is TRBJ1-3 and V is TRBV7-6; tentatively, D is TRBD1 (5 bases). The CDR3 spans 16 residues. Trimming took 2 bases from V and 1 from J, leaving 12 bases between them. From germline, CDR1 is SGHVS and CDR2 FNYEAQ. The CDR3 is CASSLLGGLSGNTIYF. CDR3 coding DNA: TGTGCCAGCAGCTTACTCGGGGGTTTGTCTGGAAACACCATATATTTT.

The chain links TRBV7-9 to TRBJ1-6, with D uncertain. Germline V gene lookup returns CDR1 SEHNR and CDR2 FQNEAQ (reference sequence). This CDR3 has 14 residues. With 3 bases removed from V and 8 bases from J, the gap between germline ends came to 11 bases. Here the CDR3 reads CASSLGPLDSPLHF. The CDR3 nucleotides are TGTGCCAGCAGCTTGGGCCCTTTGGATTCACCCCTCCACTTT.

V is TRBV5-1 and J is TRBJ2-2; D gene uncertain. V was cut by 7 bases and J by 8 bases, with 21 bases left in between. The CDR3 contains 15 residues. Germline V CDR1 and CDR2: SGHRS, YFSETQ. In nucleotides, the CDR3 is TGCGCCAGCCGAGCGATCGACTCCCTAGGTGGGGAGCTGTTTTTT. It specifies CASRAIDSLGGELFF.

The chain carries TRBV7-9 and TRBJ1-2; D gene uncertain. V was cut by 2 bases and J by 8 bases, with 15 bases left in between. Germline loops: CDR1 SEHNR, CDR2 FQNEAQ (reference sequence). The CDR3 totals 14 residues. The CDR3: CASSLSQIPTGYTF. CDR3 bases: TGTGCCAGCAGCTTATCCCAGATCCCCACCGGCTACACCTTC.

This rearrangement joins TRBV5-1 to TRBJ2-1, with TRBD1 identical over 8 bases. The CDR3 runs to 16 residues. J was trimmed by 0 bases and V by 3 bases; bases with no gene match: 5. The germline gives CDR1 SGHRS, CDR2 YFSETQ. DNA for the CDR3: TGCGCCAGCAGCTACCCAGGGGGCGGCTCCTACAATGAGCAGTTCTTC. Encoded protein: CASSYPGGGSYNEQFF. Filled out from reference TRBV5-1 and TRBJ2-1, the complete variable domain reads KAGVTQTPRYLIKTRGQQVTLSCSPISGHRSVSWYQQTPGQGLQFLFEYFSETQRNKGNFPGRFSGRQFSNSRSEMNVSTLELGDSALYLCASSYPGGGSYNEQFFGPGTRLTVL.

The chain combines TRBV10-2 with TRBJ1-4; D unclear. CDR1 and CDR2 from the germline V gene are WSHSY and SAAADI. Trimming cost V 5 bases and J 2 bases, with 9 bases left between them. The CDR3 is made up of 14 amino acids. Written as DNA, the CDR3 is TGCGCCAGCAGTCCTGGAGGGACTAATGAAAAACTGTTTTTT. Its translation is CASSPGGTNEKLFF.

This sequence joins TRBV27 and TRBJ2-7, with a possible D match to TRBD2 (6 bases). The CDR3 has 16 residues. Trimming took 5 bases from V and 2 from J, leaving 19 bases between them. Germline V gene sequence: CDR1 MNHEY, CDR2 SMNVEV (reference sequence). CDR3 sequence: CASSILGGGGPYEQYF. The CDR3 bases are TGTGCCAGCAGTATCCTTGGGGGAGGCGGACCCTACGAGCAGTACTTC.

The chain links TRBV18 to TRBJ2-1, with D possibly TRBD2 on 6 matching bases. The CDR3 length is 16 residues. The V end lost 6 bases, the J end lost 3 bases, and 18 bases lay between the germline ends. Germline V gene lookup returns CDR1 KGHSH and CDR2 LQKENI. The CDR3 sequence is CASSPRGGENYNEQFF. The CDR3 bases are TGTGCCAGCTCCCCAAGGGGCGGGGAGAACTACAATGAGCAGTTCTTC.

The genes are TRBV27 and TRBJ2-1; tentative D call: TRBD2 (7 bases). CDR1 is MNHEY and CDR2 is SMNVEV in the germline V gene (reference sequence). V was shortened by 9 bases and J by 8 bases, with 23 bases between the two germline ends. The CDR3 covers 15 residues. CDR3 sequence: CASMIGGASWYEQFF. Here the CDR3 DNA reads TGTGCCAGTATGATTGGGGGGGCGAGTTGGTATGAGCAGTTCTTC.

The chain has TRBV1 and TRBJ2-2; the table names TRBD2, a call not compared with the DNA. TRBV1 is assigned pseudogene status. This CDR3 has 14 amino acids. DNA for the CDR3: TGCACCAGCAGCCAAGAGCGGGGCACCGGGGAGCTGTTTTTT. Amino acid sequence: CTSSQERGTGELFF.

The sample holds one count of this clone. The J gene is TRBJ2-2, the V gene TRBV11-2, with TRBD1 matching over 8 bases. J was trimmed by 3 bases and V by 8 bases; bases with no gene match: 14. Per the germline V gene, CDR1 is SGHAT and CDR2 is FQNNGV. CDR3 size: 17 residues. The CDR3 coding sequence is TGTGCCAGCCGCCTAAGGCGGACAGGGTGGGACACCGGGGAGCTGTTTTTT. This codes for CASRLRRTGWDTGELFF. The full variable domain, with the rest looked up from reference TRBV11-2 and TRBJ2-2, is EAGVAQSPRYKIIEKRQSVAFWCNPISGHATLYWYQQILGQGPKLLIQFQNNGVVDDSQLPKDRFSAERLKGVDSTLKIQPAKLEDSAVYLCASRLRRTGWDTGELFFGEGSRLTVL.

About this clone itself: Compared with germline, one end of the junction differs, possibly owing to a read error. The V gene is TRBV10-3, the J gene TRBJ1-5; 9 bases fit TRBD1. CDR3 length: 12 amino acids. The germline V gene encodes CDR1 ENHRY and CDR2 SYGVKD. The CDR3 is CATAGTGIPENF. The CDR3 region has the DNA TGTGCCACTGCCGGGACAGGGATTCCTGAGAATTTT.

The chain has TRBV6-6 and TRBJ2-1; D ambiguous. This CDR3 region has 15 residues. Germline V gene data show CDR1 as MNHNY and CDR2 as SVGAGI (reference sequence). The V end lost 4 bases, the J end lost 2 bases, and 12 bases lay between the germline ends. CDR3 sequence reads: CASSSGSKPYNEQFF. The CDR3, as DNA: TGTGCCAGCAGTTCCGGGTCAAAACCCTACAATGAGCAGTTCTTC.

This clone was picked up one time. As DNA, the CDR3 is TGTGCCAGCAGGGGGGAGGGGGATACGCAGTATTTT. It codes for CASRGEGDTQYF. This chain joins TRBV6-1 and TRBJ2-3, with 7 positions matching TRBD2. CDR1 and CDR2 from the germline V gene are MNHNS and SASEGT. This CDR3 spans 12 amino acids. Trimming cost V 6 bases and J 6 bases; bases outside gene matches: 3.